Below are 2 T cell receptor beta chains sequenced from a single sample in a study of cytomegalovirus exposure and HLA in healthy donors. Both 60 Vbeta primers and 13 Jbeta primers went into the PCR. Clones were read by immunoSEQ multiplex PCR, and TCRdb kept only the in-frame ones, dropping some. The data contain 100,000 to 150,000 clones, 83% of them singletons. The sequenced sample was PBMCs. The source is a woman aged 40 to 50 in good health and CMV-seropositive.

V gene TRBV10-3 combines with J gene TRBJ1-2; 9 nucleotides agree with TRBD1. Germline-derived CDR1 and CDR2 are ENHRY and SYGVKD. J lost 1 base, V lost 10 bases, and 4 bases had no gene match. The CDR3 totals 13 residues. The CDR3 nucleotides are TGTGCCACGATGGGACAGGGTAACTATGGCTACACCTTC. Translating gives CATMGQGNYGYTF.

The V call is TRBV19, the J call TRBJ2-1; possible D gene TRBD2, 6 bases. This CDR3 has 14 residues. V gave up 6 bases and J gave up 1 base, with 10 bases separating them. Germline CDR1 LNHDA, CDR2 SQIVND (reference sequence). CDR3 DNA sequence: TGTGCCAGTAGCGGGAGTGGGTCCTACAATGAGCAGTTCTTC. Its translation: CASSGSGSYNEQFF.